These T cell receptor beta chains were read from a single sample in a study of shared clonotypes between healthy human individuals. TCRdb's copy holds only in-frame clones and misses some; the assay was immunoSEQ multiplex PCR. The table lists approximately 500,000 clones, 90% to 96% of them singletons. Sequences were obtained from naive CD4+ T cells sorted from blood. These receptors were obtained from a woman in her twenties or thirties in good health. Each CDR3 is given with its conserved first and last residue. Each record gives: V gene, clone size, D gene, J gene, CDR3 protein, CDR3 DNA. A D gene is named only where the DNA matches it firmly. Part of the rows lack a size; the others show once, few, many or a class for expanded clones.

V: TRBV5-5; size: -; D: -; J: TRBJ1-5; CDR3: CASSFGVYSNQPQHF; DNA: TGTGCCAGCAGTTTCGGGGTTTATAGCAATCAGCCCCAGCATTTT
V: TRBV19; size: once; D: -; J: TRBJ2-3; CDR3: CASALNMGDTDTQYF; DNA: TGTGCCAGTGCCCTTAACATGGGAGACACAGATACGCAGTATTTT
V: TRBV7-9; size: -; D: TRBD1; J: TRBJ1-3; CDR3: CASSLASGTGGRNTIYF; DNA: TGTGCCAGCAGCTTAGCCTCCGGGACAGGGGGCAGAAACACCATATATTTT
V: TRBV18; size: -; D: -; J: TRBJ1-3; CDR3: CASSLDSSGNTIYF; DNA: TGTGCCAGCTCACTGGACAGCTCTGGAAACACCATATATTTT
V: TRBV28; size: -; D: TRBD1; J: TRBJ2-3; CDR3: CASRDRGTDTQYF; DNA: TGTGCCAGCCGGGACAGGGGCACAGATACGCAGTATTTT
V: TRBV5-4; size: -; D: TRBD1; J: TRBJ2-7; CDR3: CASSPGQGSNEQYF; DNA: TGTGCCAGCAGCCCGGGACAGGGATCCAACGAGCAGTACTTC
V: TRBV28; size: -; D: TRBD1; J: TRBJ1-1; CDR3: CASSFTGTGTTEAFF; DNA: TGTGCCAGCAGTTTCACCGGGACAGGGACCACTGAAGCTTTCTTT
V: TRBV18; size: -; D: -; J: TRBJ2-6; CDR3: CASSPKHSSPSGANVLTF; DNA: TGTGCCAGCTCACCAAAACATTCAAGTCCCTCTGGGGCCAACGTCCTGACTTTC
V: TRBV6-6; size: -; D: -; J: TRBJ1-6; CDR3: CASNQGNSPLHF; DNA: TGTGCCAGCAACCAGGGAAATTCACCCCTCCACTTT
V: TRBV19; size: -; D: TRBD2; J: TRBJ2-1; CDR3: CASSNGAGGLEQFF; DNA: TGTGCCAGTAGTAACGGAGCGGGAGGGCTGGAGCAGTTCTTC
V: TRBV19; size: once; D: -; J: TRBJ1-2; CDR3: CASSIRLDRTYGYTF; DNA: TGTGCCAGTAGTATTCGCCTTGACAGAACCTATGGCTACACCTTC
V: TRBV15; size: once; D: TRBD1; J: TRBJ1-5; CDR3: CATSSDRDRGLYSNQPQHF; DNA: TGTGCCACCAGCAGTGATCGGGACAGGGGCCTTTATAGCAATCAGCCCCAGCATTTT
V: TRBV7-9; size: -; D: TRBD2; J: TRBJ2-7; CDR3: CASSPLRGDASGTPYEQYF; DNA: TGTGCCAGCAGCCCCCTTAGGGGAGATGCTAGCGGGACTCCCTACGAGCAGTACTTC
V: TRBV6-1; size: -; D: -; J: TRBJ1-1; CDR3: CATPYRSNTEAFF; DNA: TGTGCCACCCCGTACCGCTCGAACACTGAAGCTTTCTTT
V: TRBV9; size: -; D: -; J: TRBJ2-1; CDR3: CASSRGYNEQFF; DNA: TGTGCCAGCAGCCGGGGGTACAATGAGCAGTTCTTC
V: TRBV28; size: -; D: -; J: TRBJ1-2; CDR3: CASSFRDYGYTF; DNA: TGTGCCAGCAGTTTTCGGGACTATGGCTACACCTTC
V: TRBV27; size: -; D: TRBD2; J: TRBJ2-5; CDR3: CASSFKAGLKETQYF; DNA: TGTGCCAGCAGTTTTAAAGCGGGACTAAAAGAGACCCAGTACTTC
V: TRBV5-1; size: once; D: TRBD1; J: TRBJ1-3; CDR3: CASSRDRGVSGNTIYF; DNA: TGCGCCAGCAGCAGGGACAGGGGGGTCTCTGGAAACACCATATATTTT
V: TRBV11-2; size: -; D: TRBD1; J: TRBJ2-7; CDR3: CASSFSGTGQYEQYF; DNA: TGTGCCAGCAGCTTTTCCGGGACAGGACAGTACGAGCAGTACTTC
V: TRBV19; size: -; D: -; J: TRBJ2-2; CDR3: CASSLLGAGELFF; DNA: TGTGCCAGTAGCCTCTTAGGCGCCGGGGAGCTGTTTTTT
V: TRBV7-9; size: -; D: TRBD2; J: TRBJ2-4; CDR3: CASSTSGKNIQYF; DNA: TGTGCCAGCAGCACTAGCGGGAAAAACATTCAGTACTTC
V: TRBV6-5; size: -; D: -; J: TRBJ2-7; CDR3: CATRNYYEQYF; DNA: TGTGCCACCCGGAATTATTACGAGCAGTACTTC
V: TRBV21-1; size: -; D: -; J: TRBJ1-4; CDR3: CASSKAHCRLGGKLFF; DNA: TGTGCCAGCAGCAAAGCGCACTGCAGGCTGGGTGGAAAACTGTTTTTT
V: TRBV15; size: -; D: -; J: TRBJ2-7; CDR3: CATSIETPSHYEQYF; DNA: TGTGCCACCAGCATCGAGACCCCATCGCACTACGAGCAGTACTTC
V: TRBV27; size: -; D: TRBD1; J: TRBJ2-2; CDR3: CASSVRDSVNTGELFF; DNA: TGTGCCAGCAGTGTCCGGGACAGCGTCAACACCGGGGAGCTGTTTTTT
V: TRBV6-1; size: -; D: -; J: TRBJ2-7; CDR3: CASSLSGLTYEQYF; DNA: TGTGCCAGCAGTCTGAGCGGGTTAACCTACGAGCAGTACTTC
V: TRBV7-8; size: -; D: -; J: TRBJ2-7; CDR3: CASSSPITYEQYF; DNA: TGTGCCAGCAGCTCCCCCATCACCTACGAGCAGTACTTC
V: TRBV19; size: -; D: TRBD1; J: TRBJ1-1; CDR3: CASSTTGGPTEAFF; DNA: TGTGCCAGTAGTACGACAGGGGGGCCCACTGAAGCTTTCTTT
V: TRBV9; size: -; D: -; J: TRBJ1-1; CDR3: CASSGLNTEAFF; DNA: TGTGCCAGCAGCGGACTGAACACTGAAGCTTTCTTT
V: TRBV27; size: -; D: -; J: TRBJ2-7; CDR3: CASSLLSRPTTGYEQYF; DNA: TGTGCCAGCAGTTTATTATCCCGGCCGACTACGGGATACGAGCAGTACTTC
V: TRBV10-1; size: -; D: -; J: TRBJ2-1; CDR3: CASSGFSGWNEQFF; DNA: TGCGCCAGCAGTGGTTTTAGCGGATGGAATGAGCAGTTCTTC
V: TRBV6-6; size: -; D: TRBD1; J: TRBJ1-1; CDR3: CASSDRTGRNTEAFF; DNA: TGTGCCAGCAGTGACCGGACAGGTCGGAACACTGAAGCTTTCTTT
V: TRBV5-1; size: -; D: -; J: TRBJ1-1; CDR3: CASSLGVPNTEAFF; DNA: TGCGCCAGCAGCTTGGGGGTGCCGAACACTGAAGCTTTCTTT
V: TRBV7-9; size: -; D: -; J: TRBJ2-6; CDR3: CASSFLTPEANVLTF; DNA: TGTGCCAGCAGCTTTTTGACTCCGGAGGCCAACGTCCTGACTTTC
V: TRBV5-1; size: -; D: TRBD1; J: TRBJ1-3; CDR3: CASSAGQGDSGNTIYF; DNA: TGCGCCAGCAGCGCGGGACAGGGGGACTCTGGAAACACCATATATTTT
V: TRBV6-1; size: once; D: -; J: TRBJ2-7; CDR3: CASTRALRSYEQYF; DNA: TGTGCCAGCACTCGAGCCCTCCGCTCCTACGAGCAGTACTTC
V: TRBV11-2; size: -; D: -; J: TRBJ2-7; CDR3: CASSRPTDRYEQYF; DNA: TGTGCCAGCAGCCGGCCGACAGATCGCTACGAGCAGTACTTC
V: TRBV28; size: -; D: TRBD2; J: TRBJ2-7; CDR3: CASSLESSGTSYEQYF; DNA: TGTGCCAGCAGTTTAGAGTCTAGCGGGACCTCCTACGAGCAGTACTTC
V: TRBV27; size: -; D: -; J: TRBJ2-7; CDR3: CASSPQGPGGRGHEQYF; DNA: TGTGCCAGCAGTCCCCAAGGCCCCGGGGGCAGGGGCCACGAGCAGTACTTC
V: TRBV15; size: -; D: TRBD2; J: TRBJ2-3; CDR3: CATSERIGGLGADTQYF; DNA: TGTGCCACCAGCGAGAGGATTGGGGGACTAGGTGCAGATACGCAGTATTTT
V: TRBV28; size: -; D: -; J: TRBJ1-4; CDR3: CASSLAALFRGGEKLFF; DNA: TGTGCCAGCAGTTTAGCCGCCCTTTTCAGGGGAGGTGAAAAACTGTTTTTT
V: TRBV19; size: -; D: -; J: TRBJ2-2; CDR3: CASTIQGHGELLF; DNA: TGTGCCAGTACCATACAGGGCCACGGGGAGCTGCTTTTT
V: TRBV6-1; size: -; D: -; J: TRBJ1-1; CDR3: CASSAPGGTEAFF; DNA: TGTGCCAGCAGTGCCCCCGGGGGAACTGAAGCTTTCTTT
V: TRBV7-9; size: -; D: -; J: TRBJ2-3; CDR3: CASSSFVDTQYF; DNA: TGTGCCAGCAGCTCTTTTGTAGATACGCAGTATTTT
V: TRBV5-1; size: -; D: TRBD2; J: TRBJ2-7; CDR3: CASSGSSGRAAFYEQYF; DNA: TGCGCCAGCAGCGGTTCTAGCGGGAGGGCCGCTTTCTACGAGCAGTACTTC
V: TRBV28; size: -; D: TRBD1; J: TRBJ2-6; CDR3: CASNRQGSGANVLTF; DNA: TGTGCCAGCAACCGACAGGGCTCTGGGGCCAACGTCCTGACTTTC
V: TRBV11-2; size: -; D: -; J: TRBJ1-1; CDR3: CAIRAREAFF; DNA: TGTGCCATCCGCGCGCGGGAGGCTTTCTTT
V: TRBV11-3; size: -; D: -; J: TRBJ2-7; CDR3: CASSKYPRDEQYF; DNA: TGTGCCAGCAGCAAATATCCCAGGGACGAGCAGTACTTC